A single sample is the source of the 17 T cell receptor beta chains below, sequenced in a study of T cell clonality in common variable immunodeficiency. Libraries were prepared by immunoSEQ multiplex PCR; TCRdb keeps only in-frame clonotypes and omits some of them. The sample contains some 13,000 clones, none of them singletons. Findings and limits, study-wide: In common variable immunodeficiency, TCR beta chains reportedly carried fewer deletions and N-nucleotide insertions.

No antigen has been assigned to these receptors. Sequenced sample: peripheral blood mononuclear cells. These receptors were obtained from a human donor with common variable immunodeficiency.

The CDR3 bases that were read are TGTGCCAGCAGCCCGGGACAGGCCTATGGC. Its protein is CASSPGQAYG. The full-length CDR3 reads as CASSPGQAYGYTF. The V and J genes are TRBV5-6 and TRBJ1-2, with 8 positions matching TRBD1. The CDR3 end is not reached by the read, which stops 3 residues before it; the germline J gene fills it in. This CDR3 contains 13 residues. Germline loops: CDR1 SGHDT, CDR2 YYEEEE. The trim removed 4 bases at V and 4 bases at J, leaving 3 bases unmatched. The variable domain in full, with the rest retrieved from reference TRBV5-6 and TRBJ1-2, is DAGVTQSPTHLIKTRGQQVTLRCSPKSGHDTVSWYQQALGQGPQFIFQYYEEEERQRGNFPDRFSGHQFPNYSSELNVNALLLGDSALYLCASSPGQAYGYTFGSGTRLTVV.

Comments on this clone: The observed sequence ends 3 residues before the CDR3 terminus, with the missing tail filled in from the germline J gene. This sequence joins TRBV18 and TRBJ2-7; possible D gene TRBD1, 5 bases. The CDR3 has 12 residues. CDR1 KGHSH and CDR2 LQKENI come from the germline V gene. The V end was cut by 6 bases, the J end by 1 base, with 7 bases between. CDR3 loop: CASSRQSYEQYF. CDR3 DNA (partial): TGTGCCAGCTCCCGACAGTCCTACGAG.

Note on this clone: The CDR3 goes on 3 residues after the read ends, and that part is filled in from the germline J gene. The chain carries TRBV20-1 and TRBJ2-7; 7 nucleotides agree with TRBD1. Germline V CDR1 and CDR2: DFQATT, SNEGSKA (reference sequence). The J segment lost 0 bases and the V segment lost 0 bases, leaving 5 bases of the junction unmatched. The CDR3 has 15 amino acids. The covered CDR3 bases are TGCAGTGCTAGAGATCCCGCAGGGGGCTCCTACGAG. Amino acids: CSARDPAGGSYE. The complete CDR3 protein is CSARDPAGGSYEQYF.

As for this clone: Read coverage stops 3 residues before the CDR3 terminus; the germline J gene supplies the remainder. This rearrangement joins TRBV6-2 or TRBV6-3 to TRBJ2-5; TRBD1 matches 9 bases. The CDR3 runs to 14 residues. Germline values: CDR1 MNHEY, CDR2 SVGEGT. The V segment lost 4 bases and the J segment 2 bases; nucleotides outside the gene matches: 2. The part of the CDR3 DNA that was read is TGTGCCAGCAGTTTACAGGGGGCACAAGAGACC. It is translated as CASSLQGAQET. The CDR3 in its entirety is CASSLQGAQETQYF.

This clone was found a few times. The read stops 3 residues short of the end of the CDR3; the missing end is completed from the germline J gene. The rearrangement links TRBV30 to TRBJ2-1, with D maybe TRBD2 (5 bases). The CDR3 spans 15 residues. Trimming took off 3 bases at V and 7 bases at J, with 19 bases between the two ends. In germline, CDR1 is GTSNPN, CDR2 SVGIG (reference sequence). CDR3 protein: CAWSPADVGGNEQFF. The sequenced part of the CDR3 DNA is TGTGCCTGGAGCCCGGCGGATGTGGGCGGGAATGAG.

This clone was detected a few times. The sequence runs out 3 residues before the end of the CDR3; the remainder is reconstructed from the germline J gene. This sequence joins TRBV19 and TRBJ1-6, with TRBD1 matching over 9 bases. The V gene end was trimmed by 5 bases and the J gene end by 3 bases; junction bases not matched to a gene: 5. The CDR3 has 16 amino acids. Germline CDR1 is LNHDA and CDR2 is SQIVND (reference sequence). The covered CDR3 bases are TGTGCCAGTAGTCCCGGGACAGGGAACTATAATTCACCC. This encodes CASSPGTGNYNSP. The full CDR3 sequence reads CASSPGTGNYNSPLHF.

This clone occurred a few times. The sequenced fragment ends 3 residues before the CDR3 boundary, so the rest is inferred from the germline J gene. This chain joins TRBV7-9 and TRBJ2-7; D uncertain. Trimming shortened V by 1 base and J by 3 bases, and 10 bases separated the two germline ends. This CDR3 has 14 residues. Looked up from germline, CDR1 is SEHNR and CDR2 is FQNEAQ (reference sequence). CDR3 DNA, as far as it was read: TGTGCCAGCAGCTTAGATGCTAACAGCTACGAG. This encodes CASSLDANSYE. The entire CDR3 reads CASSLDANSYEQYF.

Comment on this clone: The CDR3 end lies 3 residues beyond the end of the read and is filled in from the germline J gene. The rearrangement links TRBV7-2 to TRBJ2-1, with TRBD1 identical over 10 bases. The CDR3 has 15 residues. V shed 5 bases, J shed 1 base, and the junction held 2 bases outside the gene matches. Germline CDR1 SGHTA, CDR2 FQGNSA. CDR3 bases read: TGTGCCAGCAGCGGGGACAGGGGTTCCTACAATGAG. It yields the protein CASSGDRGSYNE. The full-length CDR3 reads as CASSGDRGSYNEQFF.

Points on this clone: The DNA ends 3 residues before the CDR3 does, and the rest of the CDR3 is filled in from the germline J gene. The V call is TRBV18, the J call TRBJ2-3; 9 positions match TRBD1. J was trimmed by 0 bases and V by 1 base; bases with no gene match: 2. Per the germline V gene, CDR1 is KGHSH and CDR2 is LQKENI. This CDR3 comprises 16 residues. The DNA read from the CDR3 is TGTGCCAGCTCACCACGGACAGGGGCTAGCACAGATACG. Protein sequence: CASSPRTGASTDT. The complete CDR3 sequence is CASSPRTGASTDTQYF.

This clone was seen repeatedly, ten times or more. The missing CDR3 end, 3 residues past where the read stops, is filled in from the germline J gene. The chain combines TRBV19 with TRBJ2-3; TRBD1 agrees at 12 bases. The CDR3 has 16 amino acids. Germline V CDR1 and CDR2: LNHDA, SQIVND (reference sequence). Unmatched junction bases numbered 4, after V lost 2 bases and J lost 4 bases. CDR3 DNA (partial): TGTGCCAGTAGTATAATCGGGACAGGGGGCCCAGATACG. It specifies CASSIIGTGGPDT. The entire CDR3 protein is CASSIIGTGGPDTQYF.

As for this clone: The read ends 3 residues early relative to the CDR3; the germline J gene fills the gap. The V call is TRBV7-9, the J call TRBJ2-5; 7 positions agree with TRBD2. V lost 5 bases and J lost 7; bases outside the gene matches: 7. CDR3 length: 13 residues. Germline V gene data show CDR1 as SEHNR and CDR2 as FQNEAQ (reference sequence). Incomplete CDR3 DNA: TGTGCCAGCAGCCAGACTAGCCGAAGGACC. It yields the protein CASSQTSRRT. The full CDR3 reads CASSQTSRRTQYF.

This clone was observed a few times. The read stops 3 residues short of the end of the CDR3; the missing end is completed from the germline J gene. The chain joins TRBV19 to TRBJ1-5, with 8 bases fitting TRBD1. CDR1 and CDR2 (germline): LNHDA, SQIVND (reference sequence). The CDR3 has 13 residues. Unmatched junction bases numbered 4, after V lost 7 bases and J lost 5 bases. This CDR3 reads CASNRGEDQPQHF. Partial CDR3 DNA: TGTGCCAGTAACAGGGGGGAGGATCAGCCC.

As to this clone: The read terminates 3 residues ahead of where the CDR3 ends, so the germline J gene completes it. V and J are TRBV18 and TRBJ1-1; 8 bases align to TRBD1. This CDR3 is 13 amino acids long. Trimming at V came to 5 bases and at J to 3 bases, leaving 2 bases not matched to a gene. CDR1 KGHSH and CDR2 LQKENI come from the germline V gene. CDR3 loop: CASSNRGDTEAFF. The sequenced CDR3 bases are TGTGCCAGCTCAAACAGGGGGGACACTGAA.

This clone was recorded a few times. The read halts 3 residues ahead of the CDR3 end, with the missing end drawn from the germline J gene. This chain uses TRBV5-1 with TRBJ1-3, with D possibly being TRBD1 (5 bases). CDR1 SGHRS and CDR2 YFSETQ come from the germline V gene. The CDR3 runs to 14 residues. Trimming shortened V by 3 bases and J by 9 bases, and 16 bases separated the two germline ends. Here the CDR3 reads CASSSNVLGGTIYF. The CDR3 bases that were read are TGCGCCAGCAGCTCCAACGTCCTGGGGGGCACC.

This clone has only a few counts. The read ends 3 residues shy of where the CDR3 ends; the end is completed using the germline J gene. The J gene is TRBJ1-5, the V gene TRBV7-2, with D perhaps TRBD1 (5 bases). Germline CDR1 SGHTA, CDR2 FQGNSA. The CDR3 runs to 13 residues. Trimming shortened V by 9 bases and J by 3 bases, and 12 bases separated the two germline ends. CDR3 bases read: TGTGCCAGTGCCAGACAGACCAATCAGCCC. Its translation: CASARQTNQP. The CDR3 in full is CASARQTNQPQHF.

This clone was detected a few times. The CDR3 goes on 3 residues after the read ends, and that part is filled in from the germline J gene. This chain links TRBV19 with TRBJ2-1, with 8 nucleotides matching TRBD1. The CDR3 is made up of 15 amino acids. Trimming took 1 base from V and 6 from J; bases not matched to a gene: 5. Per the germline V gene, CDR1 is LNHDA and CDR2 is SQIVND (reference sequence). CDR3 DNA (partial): TGTGCCAGTAGTATAGTCAGGGGGCCAGGCAATGAG. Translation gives CASSIVRGPGNE. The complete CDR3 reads CASSIVRGPGNEQFF.

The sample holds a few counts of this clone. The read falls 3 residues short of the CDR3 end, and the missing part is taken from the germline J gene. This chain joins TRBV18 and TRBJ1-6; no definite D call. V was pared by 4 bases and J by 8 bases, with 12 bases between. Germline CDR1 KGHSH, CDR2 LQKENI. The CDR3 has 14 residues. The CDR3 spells CASSRKGSDSPLHF. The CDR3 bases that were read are TGTGCCAGCTCACGAAAGGGTTCTGATTCACCC.